A selection of T cell receptor beta chains follows, all from one sample in a study of T cell repertoires in ileal Crohn's disease. Repertoires were generated with immunoSEQ multiplex PCR, while TCRdb's copy carries only in-frame clones and drops some. The repertoire consists of 9,500 to 12,000 clones, with about nine tenths occurring once and the leading ten covering more than 8%. The sequenced sample consisted of ileal tissue. The source of these receptors is an adult with Crohn's disease. Each CDR3 is given with its conserved first and last residue. D genes are given only for firm matches. Clone size is not always given. Where it is, it says once, few, many or a class for expanded clones.

.	TRBJ1-2	.	TRBV5-5	TGTGCCAGCAGCGAGAGCCTTAACTATGGCTACACCTTC	CASSESLNYGYTF
.	TRBJ1-1	.	TRBV18	TGTGCCAGCTCACAGGCAGGGAAGGACACTGAAGCTTTCTTT	CASSQAGKDTEAFF
.	TRBJ2-7	.	TRBV2	TGTGCCAGCGGCTTGAGCTCCTACGAGCAGTACTTC	CASGLSSYEQYF
.	TRBJ1-5	.	TRBV4-1	TGCGCCAGCAGCCCGGGGACCGCGCTCGAGCCCCAGCATTTT	CASSPGTALEPQHF
.	TRBJ1-4	.	TRBV9	.	CASSTSASNEKLFF
TRBD1	TRBJ2-7	.	TRBV5-1	TGCGCCAGTCATACAGGGGGTGACACCTACGAGCAGTACTTC	CASHTGGDTYEQYF
.	TRBJ1-2	.	TRBV6-1	TGTGCCAGCAGTGAAGGGAGGGTACATGGCTACACCTTC	CASSEGRVHGYTF
.	TRBJ1-2	.	TRBV6-6	TGTGCCAGCAGTGCCGGGGCGGGCTATGGCTACACCTTC	CASSAGAGYGYTF
TRBD2	TRBJ2-3	.	TRBV7-3	TGTGCCAGCAGCTTAGGGACTAGCGGGAGCACAGATACGCAGTATTTT	CASSLGTSGSTDTQYF
.	TRBJ1-3	.	TRBV29-1	TGCAGCGTTGATGGGGGAACTGGAAACACCATATATTTT	CSVDGGTGNTIYF
.	TRBJ2-4	.	TRBV4-1	TGCGCCAGCAGCCAAGAAGCCCCCGGACAGTTAGCCAAAAACATTCAGTACTTC	CASSQEAPGQLAKNIQYF
TRBD1	TRBJ1-1	.	TRBV11-1	TGTGCCAGCAGCTTAGTACAGGGGGCTCCTGAAGCTTTCTTT	CASSLVQGAPEAFF
.	TRBJ1-3	.	TRBV19	TGTGCCAGTAGTATTCGGAACACCATATATTTT	CASSIRNTIYF
TRBD1	TRBJ1-2	.	TRBV29-1	TGCAGCGGTCGGGGACAGGGGATCTATGGCTACACCTTC	CSGRGQGIYGYTF
.	TRBJ2-3	.	TRBV5-1	TGCGCCAGCAGCTTGGGAGGGCCGATAGATACGCAGTATTTT	CASSLGGPIDTQYF
.	TRBJ1-1	.	TRBV7-8	TGTGCCAGCAGCCTCCACGCTCGAGAAGCTTTCTTT	CASSLHAREAFF
.	TRBJ1-1	once	TRBV19	TGTGCCAGTAGTATAGATATGGTGGGGGAAGCTTTCTTT	CASSIDMVGEAFF
.	TRBJ2-2	.	TRBV11-3	TGTGCCAGCAGCTTGTTCGGGGTAAAAAACACCGGGGAGCTGTTTTTT	CASSLFGVKNTGELFF
.	TRBJ1-2	.	TRBV7-9	TGTGCCAGCAGCTTAAGGGCGGGTGGCTACACCTTC	CASSLRAGGYTF
.	TRBJ1-1	.	TRBV19	TGTGCCAGTAGTATGGGGTGGGCTGAAGCTTTCTTT	CASSMGWAEAFF
.	TRBJ1-1	.	TRBV2	TGTGCCAGTCTCCAAGATAATCGGGGACGGGCTTTCTTT	CASLQDNRGRAFF
.	TRBJ2-5	.	TRBV9	TGTGCCAGCAGCCCCAGTCTCTGGACTTCTGAGACCCAGTACTTC	CASSPSLWTSETQYF
.	TRBJ1-1	.	TRBV4-1	TGCGCCAGCACCCAAAGCTCCACCATGAACACTGAAGCTTTCTTT	CASTQSSTMNTEAFF
.	TRBJ1-2	.	TRBV6-1	TGTGCCAGCCATTCGGACAGCTATGGCTACACCTTC	CASHSDSYGYTF
TRBD2	TRBJ2-1	.	TRBV9	TGTGCCAGCAGCGTAGGGGCGAGCGGGAGCGGTGAGCAGTTCTTC	CASSVGASGSGEQFF
.	TRBJ2-2	.	TRBV9	TGTGCCAGCAGCCTTTCCGGGGAGCTGTTTTTT	CASSLSGELFF
TRBD1	TRBJ1-2	.	TRBV30	TGTGCCTGGAGAACGGGACAGGGAGATGGCTACACCTTC	CAWRTGQGDGYTF
.	TRBJ1-1	.	TRBV6-5	TGTGCCAGCACCTTGAGGGGCTTGACGAACACTGAAGCTTTCTTT	CASTLRGLTNTEAFF